Shown below are 28 T cell receptor beta chains from a single sample sequenced in a study of T cells in Graves' hyperthyroidism and ophthalmopathy. RNA transcripts provided the source from which TCR beta CDR3 regions were amplified. The TCR CDR3 was amplified in a first-round RT-PCR using the HTBI primer set. MiXCR, run by TCRdb on the multiplex PCR reads, gives a single entry per CDR3 protein. The sample yields fewer than 750,000 distinct CDR3 sequences, roughly 14% seen once. Specimen: blood. All receptors derive from a woman in her 40s with Graves' ophthalmopathy.

The rearrangement uses TRBV19 and TRBJ2-7, with a possible D match to TRBD2 (6 bases). There are 15 residues in the CDR3. Per the germline V gene, CDR1 is LNHDA and CDR2 is SQIVND (reference sequence). V dropped 4 bases and J dropped 2 bases, with 15 bases sitting between them. CDR3 sequence (DNA): TGTGCCAGTAGTACTACTTCCGGGACTCCCTACGAGCAGTACTTC. Amino acids: CASSTTSGTPYEQYF.

This clonotype was found many times. V is TRBV29-1 and J is TRBJ2-7; 10 bases agree with TRBD1. With V trimmed by 7 bases and J by 2 bases, 2 bases remained unmatched. CDR3 length: 12 residues. CDR1 SQVTM and CDR2 ANQGSEA come from the germline V gene. The CDR3 sequence: CSGGQGAYEQYF. The CDR3 DNA sequence: TGCAGCGGTGGACAGGGGGCCTACGAGCAGTACTTC.

This clonotype was seen many times. The chain uses TRBV11-2 and TRBJ2-3; D unresolved. The V end lost 2 bases, the J end lost 4 bases, and 10 bases lay between the germline ends. Germline V gene sequence: CDR1 SGHAT, CDR2 FQNNGV. The CDR3 extends over 14 amino acids. CDR3 region: CASSLQYGADTQYF. Here the CDR3 DNA reads TGTGCCAGCAGCTTACAATACGGAGCAGATACGCAGTATTTT.

This clonotype has only a few counts. J is TRBJ2-5 and V is TRBV19, with 7 nucleotides matching TRBD1. CDR1 LNHDA and CDR2 SQIVND come from the germline V gene (reference sequence). J gave up 3 bases and V 3 bases, and 7 bases lay outside the gene matches. The CDR3 has 15 residues. The CDR3 loop is CASSIGQAREETQYF. DNA for the CDR3: TGTGCCAGTAGTATCGGACAGGCCCGAGAAGAGACCCAGTACTTC.

This clonotype was counted at least ten times. For the CDR3, the DNA is TGTGCCAGCAGCTTAGCAACGTACACTGAAGCTTTCTTT. Translated: CASSLATYTEAFF. This chain connects TRBV7-2 to TRBJ1-1, with unresolved D. Germline loops: CDR1 SGHTA, CDR2 FQGNSA. CDR3 length equals 13 residues. V gave up 0 bases and J gave up 3 bases, with 5 bases separating them.

This clonotype was observed at least ten times. The J gene is TRBJ2-5, the V gene TRBV2, with a possible D match to TRBD2 (5 bases). The CDR3 sequence is 14 residues long. The ends were cut back, 4 bases at V and 5 bases at J, with 14 bases in the middle. Germline CDR1 is SNHLY and CDR2 is FYNNEI. CDR3 coding DNA: TGTGCCAGCAGTGTAGGAGGTGGATGGGAGACCCAGTACTTC. Amino acid sequence: CASSVGGGWETQYF.

This chain uses TRBV12-3 or TRBV12-4 with TRBJ1-2; D is possibly TRBD1 (5 bases). The CDR3 totals 12 residues. V lost 3 bases and J lost 8, with 10 bases in between. The CDR3 sequence is CASSLEWGGYTF. The CDR3 DNA reads as TGTGCCAGCAGTTTGGAGTGGGGCGGCTACACCTTC.

Ten or more counts support this clonotype. The V gene is TRBV5-1, the J gene TRBJ2-7; perhaps TRBD2 as D (5 bases). Germline loops: CDR1 SGHRS, CDR2 YFSETQ. The CDR3 totals 11 residues. The V end lost 5 bases, the J end lost 5 bases, and 8 bases lay between the germline ends. As DNA, the CDR3 is TGCGCCAGCAGTACGGAGGACGAGCAGTACTTC. Protein sequence: CASSTEDEQYF.

This clonotype occurred many times. This rearrangement joins TRBV7-9 to TRBJ1-2, with no clear D. The length of the CDR3 is 12 residues. The V and J ends lost 1 base and 4 bases respectively, with 4 bases between them. Germline V lookup: CDR1 SEHNR, CDR2 FQNEAQ (reference sequence). CDR3 nucleotide sequence: TGTGCCAGCAGCTTAGATCCCTATGGCTACACCTTC. Protein: CASSLDPYGYTF. Together with reference TRBV7-9 and TRBJ1-2, the CDR3 gives the full variable domain: DTGVSQNPRHKITKRGQNVTFRCDPISEHNRLYWYRQTLGQGPEFLTYFQNEAQLEKSRLLSDRFSAERPKGSFSTLEIQRTEQGDSAMYLCASSLDPYGYTFGSGTRLTVV.

This CDR3 is CASSLVGLDTEAFF. The CDR3 nucleotides read TGTGCCAGCAGCTTGGTGGGGTTAGATACTGAAGCTTTCTTT. The chain couples TRBV5-6 to TRBJ1-1; no clear D. Trimming removed 0 bases at V and 5 bases at J, with 11 bases between. The V gene's germline CDR1 is SGHDT and CDR2 YYEEEE. There are 14 residues in the CDR3.

This chain links TRBV7-8 with TRBJ1-5; D gene ambiguous. The CDR3 totals 15 residues. CDR1 is SGHVS and CDR2 is FQNEAQ in the germline V gene. The V and J ends lost 7 bases and 0 bases respectively, with 13 bases between them. CDR3 sequence reads: CASTERAYSNQPQHF. CDR3 nucleotides: TGTGCCAGCACCGAGCGGGCGTATAGCAATCAGCCCCAGCATTTT.

V is TRBV7-2 and J is TRBJ2-2; perhaps TRBD2 as D (7 bases). The CDR3 sequence is 14 residues long. Germline-derived CDR1 and CDR2 are SGHTA and FQGNSA. Trimming removed 5 bases at V and 7 bases at J, with 14 bases between. CDR3 nucleotide sequence: TGTGCCAGCAGCCTAGAGGGGGGGCTCGGGGAGCTGTTTTTT. Its translation is CASSLEGGLGELFF.

Of note for this clonotype: Given a much more abundant clone one base away, this may be a read error. DNA of the CDR3: TGCAGTGCCGAACGGGGCGACTTAAACTATGGCCACACCTTC. This encodes CSAERGDLNYGHTF. J is TRBJ1-2 and V is TRBV20-1; D is perhaps TRBD1 (5 bases). This CDR3 region has 14 residues. The germline V gene encodes CDR1 DFQATT and CDR2 SNEGSKA (reference sequence).

At least ten counts were recorded for this clonotype. The chain is built from TRBV27 and TRBJ1-1; no reliable D call. This CDR3 is 14 amino acids long. Looked up from germline, CDR1 is MNHEY and CDR2 is SMNVEV (reference sequence). V lost 5 bases and J 0 bases, leaving 10 bases between the germline ends. CDR3 protein: CASSLRKLNTEAFF. The CDR3 DNA sequence: TGTGCCAGCAGTCTCCGGAAGCTGAACACTGAAGCTTTCTTT.

This clonotype was picked up many times. J is TRBJ2-5 and V is TRBV12-5; 7 bases are a match to TRBD2. The V gene's germline CDR1 is LGHNT and CDR2 FRNRAP. V dropped 5 bases and J dropped 5; count of bases not matched to a gene: 14. This CDR3 spans 16 amino acids. For the CDR3, the DNA is TGTGCTAGTGGTCCCGGGGTTACCTCAGCGGGGGAGACCCAGTACTTC. This codes for CASGPGVTSAGETQYF.

This clonotype was detected a few times. Since no conserved phenylalanine or tryptophan closes the CDR3, a read error is the likely cause. The DNA is left out, because the CDR3 cannot be placed on it with certainty; the CDR3 is given as TCRdb lists it. The rearrangement joins TRBV6-1 to TRBJ2-7; the table's D call of TRBD1 was not tested on the DNA. Germline V gives CDR1 MNHNS, CDR2 SASEGT. The CDR3 totals 12 residues, both ends included. The CDR3 region is CASSTSRDRLDY.

This clonotype appeared many times. The chain has TRBV7-9 and TRBJ1-2; the D is unclear. Trimming stripped 1 base from V and 2 bases from J, with 5 bases between. CDR3 size: 13 residues. CDR1 is SEHNR and CDR2 is FQNEAQ in the germline V gene (reference sequence). The CDR3 DNA reads TGTGCCAGCAGCTTAGGGGAGAACTATGGCTACACCTTC. It specifies CASSLGENYGYTF.

This clonotype was counted ten times or more. The gene calls are TRBV6-2 or TRBV6-3 and TRBJ2-7; D not certain. V lost 4 bases, J lost 6 bases, and 13 bases lay in between. The germline V gene encodes CDR1 MNHEY and CDR2 SVGEGT. CDR3 size: 13 residues. The CDR3 DNA reads TGTGCCAGCAGTTTTTTGGAGTCGATCGAGCAGTACTTC. Amino acids: CASSFLESIEQYF.

This clonotype was counted many times. The genes are TRBV7-8 and TRBJ1-1; 8 positions match TRBD1. The germline V gene encodes CDR1 SGHVS and CDR2 FQNEAQ. V lost 4 bases and J lost 1; bases outside the gene matches: 8. The CDR3 loop spans 16 amino acids. The CDR3 region is CASSSPRTGWNTEAFF. As DNA, the CDR3 is TGTGCCAGCAGCTCGCCCAGGACAGGGTGGAACACTGAAGCTTTCTTT.

This clonotype was observed at least ten times. This sequence joins TRBV5-1 and TRBJ1-2; no definite D call. Germline V CDR1 and CDR2: SGHRS, YFSETQ. The V and J ends lost 0 bases and 4 bases respectively, with 10 bases between them. The CDR3 sequence is 14 residues long. The chain's CDR3 is CASSLEELGYGYTF. The DNA of the CDR3 is TGCGCCAGCAGCTTGGAAGAGCTAGGCTATGGCTACACCTTC.

The gene calls are TRBV28 and TRBJ2-7; D is unresolved. V lost 3 bases and J 7 bases, leaving 13 bases between the germline ends. The CDR3 runs to 13 residues. CDR1 and CDR2 from the germline V gene are MDHEN and SYDVKM. The CDR3 loop reads CASSFSTLGEQYF. The CDR3 DNA sequence: TGTGCCAGCAGTTTTTCCACTCTCGGGGAGCAGTACTTC.

This clonotype was observed at least ten times. The chain couples TRBV29-1 to TRBJ2-2; possibly TRBD1 or TRBD2 for D (5 bases each). Germline-derived CDR1 and CDR2 are SQVTM and ANQGSEA. The V end lost 2 bases, the J end lost 5 bases, and 15 bases lay between the germline ends. The CDR3 totals 15 residues. The CDR3 DNA reads as TGCAGCGTTGAAACGGGGCCTCCCGGGACCGGGGAGCTGTTTTTT. It encodes CSVETGPPGTGELFF.

The chain carries TRBV5-6 and TRBJ2-2, with D perhaps assigned TRBD1 or TRBD2 (5 bases each). Germline V CDR1 and CDR2: SGHDT, YYEEEE. CDR3 length: 18 residues. The V end was cut by 4 bases, the J end by 0 bases, with 19 bases between. CDR3: CASSPELGVVSNTGELFF. DNA for the CDR3: TGTGCCAGCAGCCCCGAACTGGGGGTCGTCTCGAACACCGGGGAGCTGTTTTTT.

The chain has TRBV15 and TRBJ2-2, with D perhaps matching TRBD2 (6 bases). There are 15 residues in the CDR3. The V and J ends lost 3 bases and 7 bases respectively, with 15 bases between them. The germline CDR1 and CDR2 sequences are LNHNV and YYDKDF (reference sequence). The CDR3 nucleotides are TGTGCCACCAGCAGCCAAACGCGGGGTTTCGGGGAGCTGTTTTTT. Translated, it gives CATSSQTRGFGELFF.

This clonotype was recorded many times. The CDR3 DNA reads as TGTGCCAGCAGCCTTGACCAAGGAGGCAATCAGCCCCAGCATTTT. It yields the protein CASSLDQGGNQPQHF. The chain carries TRBV7-2 and TRBJ1-5; D is unresolved. Trimming removed 5 bases from V and 2 bases from J, with 13 bases in between. This CDR3 contains 15 residues. Germline lookup yields CDR1 SGHTA and CDR2 FQGNSA.

This clonotype came up many times. In DNA, the CDR3 is TGTGCCAGTAGTATAAGACAGGGGACTAATCAGCCCCAGCATTTT. As protein: CASSIRQGTNQPQHF. The rearrangement joins TRBV19 to TRBJ1-5; the match to TRBD1 covers 8 bases. In germline, CDR1 is LNHDA, CDR2 SQIVND (reference sequence). The V segment lost 2 bases and the J segment 4 bases; nucleotides outside the gene matches: 4. This CDR3 has 15 residues. Based on the CDR3 plus reference TRBV19 and TRBJ1-5, the full variable domain is DGGITQSPKYLFRKEGQNVTLSCEQNLNHDAMYWYRQDPGQGLRLIYYSQIVNDFQKGDIAEGYSVSREKKESFPLTVTSAQKNPTAFYLCASSIRQGTNQPQHFGDGTRLSIL.

This clonotype was recorded many times. The chain couples TRBV6-1 to TRBJ2-7; D possibly corresponds to TRBD1 (8 bases). The CDR3 has 13 amino acids. The germline V and J ends were trimmed by 6 bases and 5 bases, with 14 bases remaining between them. Germline lookup yields CDR1 MNHNS and CDR2 SASEGT. The CDR3 here is CASRRTGTNEQYF. Written as DNA, the CDR3 is TGTGCCAGCAGACGGACAGGGACTAACGAGCAGTACTTC.

This clonotype occurred many times. V and J are TRBV7-2 and TRBJ2-5, with 14 bases lining up with TRBD2. Germline CDR1 reads SGHTA; CDR2 reads FQGNSA. Trimming cost V 6 bases and J 4 bases; bases outside gene matches: 7. The CDR3 runs to 16 residues. CDR3 bases: TGTGCCAGCAGAACGAAGGGACTAGCGGGAGTAGAGACCCAGTACTTC. Translating gives CASRTKGLAGVETQYF. The full variable domain, its missing parts supplied by reference TRBV7-2 and TRBJ2-5, is GAGVSQSPSNKVTEKGKDVELRCDPISGHTALYWYRQSLGQGLEFLIYFQGNSAPDKSGLPSDRFSAERTGGSVSTLTIQRTQQEDSAVYLCASRTKGLAGVETQYFGPGTRLLVL.